These T cell receptor beta chains were read from a single sample in a study of cytomegalovirus exposure and HLA in healthy donors. Assay used: immunoSEQ multiplex PCR; TCRdb lists only in-frame clones, some missing. The table shows roughly 150,000 clones, with 85% to 90% occurring only once. Sequences were obtained from PBMCs. The receptors stem from a man aged 18 to 30 in good health and CMV-seronegative. Both conserved end residues are part of each CDR3. The D gene is left open where the match is weak. Size values are once, few and many counts, or a class for expanded clones, and some rows have none.

clone_size	v_call	j_call	d_call	cdr3_aa	cdr3_nt
NA	TRBV10-1	TRBJ2-5	TRBD1	CASSAGTGTRGTQYF	TGCGCCAGCAGTGCCGGGACAGGGACGCGGGGGACCCAGTACTTC
NA	TRBV7-8	TRBJ1-5	NA	CASSLAQANQPQHF	TGTGCCAGCAGCTTAGCACAGGCGAATCAGCCCCAGCATTTT
NA	TRBV5-1	TRBJ2-7	TRBD1	CASSIEGQYYEQYF	TGCGCCAGCAGCATAGAGGGACAGTACTACGAGCAGTACTTC
NA	TRBV27	TRBJ2-7	NA	CASRQISQVYEQYF	TGTGCCAGCCGACAAATTTCGCAGGTCTACGAGCAGTACTTC
NA	TRBV19	TRBJ2-5	TRBD1	CASATGTEHQETQYF	TGTGCCAGTGCGACCGGGACAGAGCACCAAGAGACCCAGTACTTC
NA	TRBV28	TRBJ2-7	NA	CASSLERLYEQYF	TGTGCCAGCAGTTTAGAACGACTCTACGAGCAGTACTTC
NA	TRBV28	TRBJ2-6	TRBD1	CASSSGQGFFGANVLTF	TGTGCCAGCAGTTCGGGACAGGGGTTCTTTGGGGCCAACGTCCTGACTTTC
NA	TRBV28	TRBJ2-7	TRBD2	CASSFRGVAYEQYF	TGTGCCAGCAGTTTTCGGGGGGTTGCCTACGAGCAGTACTTC
NA	TRBV7-9	TRBJ1-2	TRBD1	CASSLGAQGSDGYTF	TGTGCCAGCAGCTTAGGCGCACAGGGGTCGGATGGCTACACCTTC
few	TRBV7-9	TRBJ2-7	TRBD2	CASRTSGSYEQYF	TGTGCCAGCCGGACTAGCGGATCCTACGAGCAGTACTTC
NA	TRBV25-1	TRBJ2-1	NA	CASRREVNEQFF	TGTGCCAGCAGAAGAGAGGTCAATGAGCAGTTCTTC
NA	TRBV18	TRBJ2-5	NA	CASSPGVGETQYF	TGTGCCAGCTCACCCGGGGTGGGAGAGACCCAGTACTTC
NA	TRBV11-2	TRBJ2-1	TRBD2	CASSLAWGGTSGFNEQFF	TGTGCCAGCAGCTTAGCCTGGGGCGGGACTAGCGGGTTCAATGAGCAGTTCTTC
many	TRBV15	TRBJ2-1	TRBD2	CATSRDPSGYNEQFF	TGTGCCACCAGCAGAGATCCTAGCGGTTACAATGAGCAGTTCTTC
NA	TRBV29-1	TRBJ1-2	NA	CSVGRGDGYTF	TGCAGCGTTGGCAGGGGCGATGGCTACACCTTC
NA	TRBV7-9	TRBJ2-5	TRBD1	CASSLGTGETQYF	TGTGCCAGCAGCTTAGGGACAGGGGAGACCCAGTACTTC
NA	TRBV27	TRBJ1-5	NA	CASRQQVRRPQHF	TGTGCCAGCAGACAACAGGTCCGACGGCCCCAGCATTTT
NA	TRBV27	TRBJ1-2	TRBD1	CASSLGAGTGTGYTF	TGTGCCAGCAGTTTAGGGGCCGGGACAGGGACTGGCTACACCTTC
once	TRBV20-1	TRBJ2-5	NA	CSASMETQYF	TGCAGTGCTAGTATGGAGACCCAGTACTTC
NA	TRBV6-1	TRBJ2-5	NA	CASSEALETQYF	TGTGCCAGCAGTGAGGCATTGGAGACCCAGTACTTC
NA	TRBV5-1	TRBJ1-3	TRBD1	CASSQDPTGTGNTIYF	TGCGCCAGCAGCCAGGACCCGACAGGGACTGGAAACACCATATATTTT
NA	TRBV19	TRBJ1-2	NA	CASHLTANYGYTF	TGTGCCAGTCACCTAACAGCTAACTATGGCTACACCTTC
NA	TRBV5-1	TRBJ2-1	NA	CASSLGRRGSSYNEQFF	TGCGCCAGCAGCCTCGGGAGGAGGGGGAGCTCCTACAATGAGCAGTTCTTC
NA	TRBV29-1	TRBJ1-3	NA	CSGASGNTIYF	TGCAGCGGAGCCTCTGGAAACACCATATATTTT
few	TRBV6-4	TRBJ1-5	NA	CASSAVPGGNQPQHF	TGTGCCAGCAGTGCGGTGCCGGGAGGCAATCAGCCCCAGCATTTT
once	TRBV7-2	TRBJ1-2	NA	CASSLPEYLSGGGRYGYTF	TGTGCCAGCAGTCTTCCCGAATACCTCTCCGGCGGAGGGCGCTATGGCTACACCTTC
NA	TRBV6-1	TRBJ1-2	NA	CASSPSSRGGYGYTF	TGTGCCAGCAGTCCCTCCAGCAGGGGAGGGTATGGCTACACCTTC
few	TRBV7-2	TRBJ2-2	TRBD1	CASSYSGTDNTGELFF	TGTGCCAGCAGCTACTCCGGGACAGATAACACCGGGGAGCTGTTTTTT
NA	TRBV6-5	TRBJ2-1	NA	CASSLPAYNEQFF	TGTGCCAGCAGCCTCCCGGCCTACAATGAGCAGTTCTTC
NA	TRBV5-1	TRBJ1-1	NA	CASSPRGFDMNTEAFF	TGCGCCAGCAGCCCCCGGGGTTTCGACATGAACACTGAAGCTTTCTTT
NA	TRBV6-1	TRBJ2-1	NA	CASSRANEQFF	TGTGCCAGCAGCAGGGCGAATGAGCAGTTCTTC
NA	TRBV25-1	TRBJ2-1	TRBD2	CASTQGGLASYNEQFF	TGTGCCAGCACCCAAGGGGGACTAGCCTCCTACAATGAGCAGTTCTTC
NA	TRBV10-3	TRBJ2-1	TRBD1	CAISGPGQGDNEQFF	TGTGCCATCAGTGGACCGGGACAGGGCGACAATGAGCAGTTCTTC
NA	TRBV28	TRBJ1-5	NA	CASSADSYSNQPQHF	TGTGCCAGCAGTGCGGACAGTTATAGCAATCAGCCCCAGCATTTT
NA	TRBV5-6	TRBJ2-1	TRBD2	CASSLLAGGLYNEQFF	TGTGCCAGCAGCTTACTAGCGGGGGGGTTATACAATGAGCAGTTCTTC
once	TRBV29-1	TRBJ2-1	TRBD2	CTAVPRLAGEGNEQFF	TGCACCGCCGTCCCCCGACTAGCGGGAGAGGGCAATGAGCAGTTCTTC
NA	TRBV30	TRBJ1-5	NA	CAWSVGRVGQPQHF	TGTGCCTGGAGTGTAGGTCGGGTTGGGCAGCCCCAGCATTTT
NA	TRBV15	TRBJ2-7	TRBD1	CATSRDVGQGIGYEQYF	TGTGCCACCAGCAGAGATGTGGGACAGGGGATCGGGTACGAGCAGTACTTC
few	TRBV2	TRBJ1-4	TRBD1	CASSQQGLEKLFF	TGTGCCAGCAGTCAACAGGGGTTGGAAAAACTGTTTTTT
NA	TRBV6-1	TRBJ2-1	TRBD2	CASSELVGGAGEQFF	TGTGCCAGCAGTGAATTAGTCGGGGGGGCCGGTGAGCAGTTCTTC